A selection of T cell receptor beta chains follows, all from one sample in a study of beta chain features in type 1 diabetes. The table came from immunoSEQ multiplex PCR; TCRdb's copy has only in-frame clones and leaves some out. Of 140,000 or so clones detected, about a tenth appear once; the ten largest clones hold around 0.63%. Sequencing input: central memory CD4+ T cells from blood. Every receptor here comes from a man between 18 and 35 years old in good health. Each CDR3 is given with its conserved first and last residue. Each record gives: CDR3 DNA, CDR3 protein, clone size, D gene, V gene, J gene. The D gene is left open where the match is weak. A row's size may be missing; if present it is once, few, many or a size class.

TGCGCCAGCAGCCAAAGGGGAGAGACCCAGTACTTC,CASSQRGETQYF,NA,NA,TRBV4-1,TRBJ2-5
TGTGCCAGTACTGGGACAGGTAGGGAGACCCAGTACTTC,CASTGTGRETQYF,few,TRBD1,TRBV19,TRBJ2-5
TGTGCCAGCAGCCCGGGATTCGACAGGGAAGGTGGCTACACCTTC,CASSPGFDREGGYTF,NA,TRBD1,TRBV5-4,TRBJ1-2
TGTGCCAGCAGCTTAAGGGCTAGCCTAGAGGAGCAGTTCTTC,CASSLRASLEEQFF,NA,NA,TRBV7-3,TRBJ2-1
TGTGCCAGCAGCTTAGTTGGGGAGACTGAAGCTTTCTTT,CASSLVGETEAFF,few,NA,TRBV11-3,TRBJ1-1
TGCGCCAGCAGCCTTGAGGCGAGTAATGAAAAACTGTTTTTT,CASSLEASNEKLFF,few,NA,TRBV4-3,TRBJ1-4
TGCAGCGGCCGGACGGACTGGAACACCGGGGAGCTGTTTTTT,CSGRTDWNTGELFF,few,NA,TRBV29-1,TRBJ2-2
TGTGCCAGCAGCCCGAGTACCACAGATACGCAGTATTTT,CASSPSTTDTQYF,few,NA,TRBV7-3,TRBJ2-3
TGTGCCAGCAGCCCCGACAGGAGTTACAATGAGCAGTTCTTC,CASSPDRSYNEQFF,NA,NA,TRBV14,TRBJ2-1
TGTGCCAGCAGCTCCCCAAAGGGGGCCCACGAGCAGTTCTTC,CASSSPKGAHEQFF,NA,TRBD1,TRBV7-6,TRBJ2-1
TGTGCCAGCAGCGGCCGGGAGAGGAGCTCCTACGAGCAGTACTTC,CASSGRERSSYEQYF,NA,NA,TRBV5-4,TRBJ2-7
TGTGCCAGCAGCACCTCCGGGACTACCCTAGAGACCCAGTACTTC,CASSTSGTTLETQYF,NA,TRBD2,TRBV9,TRBJ2-5
TGTGCCAGCAGCTTCTTAGGTAGCGTCAACACAGATACGCAGTATTTT,CASSFLGSVNTDTQYF,NA,NA,TRBV11-1,TRBJ2-3
TGTGCCAGCAGTGCGGAGCGGGGGGATTACAATGAGCAGTTCTTC,CASSAERGDYNEQFF,few,TRBD2,TRBV2,TRBJ2-1
TGTGCCAGCAGCCGGGCCGCGGGGTACGAGCAGTACTTC,CASSRAAGYEQYF,few,NA,TRBV27,TRBJ2-7
TGTGCCACTCAATCCGGGACAGAGGTCCGCCATTGG,CATQSGTEVRHW,few,TRBD1,TRBV6-5,TRBJ1-5
TGTGCCACCAGCAGGAATTCCGGGACTAGCGGGGTTTTGGTAGATACGCAGTATTTT,CATSRNSGTSGVLVDTQYF,few,TRBD2,TRBV15,TRBJ2-3
TGTGCCAGCTCACCAGACAGACGTTCCTACGAGCAGTACTTC,CASSPDRRSYEQYF,NA,NA,TRBV18,TRBJ2-7
TGCGCCAGCAGCCAAGGGCAGGGCCCAGATACGCAGTATTTT,CASSQGQGPDTQYF,few,NA,TRBV4-3,TRBJ2-3
TGCGCCCGTGGAGGACTAGCGGGGGCCGATAGCACAGATACGCAGTATTTT,CARGGLAGADSTDTQYF,few,TRBD2,TRBV23-1,TRBJ2-3
TGTGCCAGCAGCTTAGTAACTAGCGGGGGCGGGGGTACGAAAGAGACCCAGTACTTC,CASSLVTSGGGGTKETQYF,NA,TRBD2,TRBV7-8,TRBJ2-5
TGTGCCAGCAGCTTTGGGGCAGGGTCCTTATACGAGCAGTACTTC,CASSFGAGSLYEQYF,few,NA,TRBV7-2,TRBJ2-7
TGTGCCAGCAGCCCGCCCCGGACAACAGATACGCAGTATTTT,CASSPPRTTDTQYF,NA,NA,TRBV7-9,TRBJ2-3
TGTGCCAGCCACGGGGATGGCACAGATACGCAGTATTTT,CASHGDGTDTQYF,few,NA,TRBV2,TRBJ2-3
TGTGCCAGCAGCTTAGTAGCGGAGACCCAGTACTTC,CASSLVAETQYF,many,NA,TRBV11-2,TRBJ2-5
TGTGCCAGCAGTACAGGGGGGGGCAATCAGCCCCAGCATTTT,CASSTGGGNQPQHF,few,TRBD1,TRBV7-9,TRBJ1-5
TGCGCCAGCAGCCAGCGGACACAGGTTGGCTATGGCTACACCTTC,CASSQRTQVGYGYTF,NA,NA,TRBV4-3,TRBJ1-2
TGTGCCAGCAGCTTAGGCACTAGCGGGGGGGCCGTCGGTACGCAGTATTTT,CASSLGTSGGAVGTQYF,few,TRBD2,TRBV7-2,TRBJ2-3
TGTGCCAGTAGTAGCGACAGGGGAATCTATGGCTACACCTTC,CASSSDRGIYGYTF,NA,TRBD1,TRBV19,TRBJ1-2
TGCGCCAGCAGCCAAGGTTGGGGGGGCACAGATACGCAGTATTTT,CASSQGWGGTDTQYF,NA,NA,TRBV4-3,TRBJ2-3
TGCGCCAGCAGCCAGCCCGGGACTAGCGGGAACAATGAGCAGTTCTTC,CASSQPGTSGNNEQFF,NA,TRBD2,TRBV4-1,TRBJ2-1
TGTGCCAGCAGTTACTGGGGACAGGGAAGGGCGGATGGCTACACCTTC,CASSYWGQGRADGYTF,NA,TRBD1,TRBV6-5,TRBJ1-2
TGTGCCAGCAGTGAAGCGACAGGGGTTCAGCCCCAGCATTTT,CASSEATGVQPQHF,few,TRBD1,TRBV6-1,TRBJ1-5
TGTGCCAGCAGAACTACCCACGAGCAGTACTTC,CASRTTHEQYF,NA,NA,TRBV11-2,TRBJ2-7
TGTGCCAGCAGGGCTGCCCGGAGTGAGCAGTTCTTC,CASRAARSEQFF,NA,NA,TRBV7-2,TRBJ2-1
TGCGCCAGCAGGGTAGCAACAGATACGCAGTATTTT,CASRVATDTQYF,many,NA,TRBV5-1,TRBJ2-3
TGTGCCAGCATTTTCCCCGGCGGCGATGAGCAGTTCTTC,CASIFPGGDEQFF,NA,NA,TRBV6-1,TRBJ2-1
TGTGCCAGCAGTAGCCGGGACACCTACGAGCAGTACTTC,CASSSRDTYEQYF,few,NA,TRBV6-5,TRBJ2-7
TGTGCCAGCAGCCCCGGCTTGACAGGGCATCAGCCCCAGCATTTT,CASSPGLTGHQPQHF,few,TRBD1,TRBV7-6,TRBJ1-5
TGTGCCAGCAGCGCAACCGGGACTAGCGGGGCGGGGGCCCAGTACTTC,CASSATGTSGAGAQYF,NA,TRBD2,TRBV9,TRBJ2-5
TGCGCCAGCAGTGAGTCTGCGGGACAGCATCAGCCCCAGCATTTT,CASSESAGQHQPQHF,few,TRBD1,TRBV10-2,TRBJ1-5
TGTGCCAGCAGTCCCGCAGGGGGCGGAAATACGCAGTATTTT,CASSPAGGGNTQYF,many,TRBD1,TRBV28,TRBJ2-3
TGTGCCAGCACCTCTAGGGGAACAGCTTTCTTT,CASTSRGTAFF,few,NA,TRBV6-1,TRBJ1-1
TGTGCCAGCAGCTTAGGTGCGGGGGGCTTCACAGATACGCAGTATTTT,CASSLGAGGFTDTQYF,NA,TRBD2,TRBV7-3,TRBJ2-3
TGTGCCAGCAGCCCTGGCGGGAAGACCCAGTACTTC,CASSPGGKTQYF,NA,NA,TRBV11-1,TRBJ2-5
TGTGCCAGCAGCTACACCGCGGGACAGGGTAACAATGAGCAGTTCTTC,CASSYTAGQGNNEQFF,NA,TRBD1,TRBV7-2,TRBJ2-1
TGTGCCAGCAGCTCCAGCGGGGGGGCGGGAGATACGCAGTATTTT,CASSSSGGAGDTQYF,NA,TRBD2,TRBV11-2,TRBJ2-3
TGCGCCAGCAGCCTGACACACCAAGAGACCCAGTACTTC,CASSLTHQETQYF,few,NA,TRBV7-9,TRBJ2-5
TGCGCCAGCAGCACGGGAGAGGGAACCTATGGCTACACCTTC,CASSTGEGTYGYTF,few,NA,TRBV5-1,TRBJ1-2
TGTGCCAGCAGCGGGGGGGGGCGCGAAGAGACCCAGTACTTC,CASSGGGREETQYF,NA,TRBD2,TRBV28,TRBJ2-5
TGTGCCAGCAGCCAATACGAGCTGGAGCCCCAGCATTTT,CASSQYELEPQHF,NA,NA,TRBV6-1,TRBJ1-5
TGCGCCAGCAGCCTTGGGACCGGGACAGCGAACACTGAAGCTTTCTTT,CASSLGTGTANTEAFF,few,TRBD1,TRBV4-3,TRBJ1-1
TGTGCCATCAGTGGGCTAGGGGATAACTATGGCTACACCTTC,CAISGLGDNYGYTF,NA,NA,TRBV10-3,TRBJ1-2
TGTGCCAGCAGTGAAGAGGGACAGGGTTTCAACGAGCAGTACTTC,CASSEEGQGFNEQYF,few,TRBD1,TRBV2,TRBJ2-7
TGTGCCAGCAGCCCTGGACAGGGCCTATACACTGAAGCTTTCTTT,CASSPGQGLYTEAFF,NA,TRBD1,TRBV7-9,TRBJ1-1
TGTGCCACCAGCTCCCAGGTCCCGGGACTAGCGGGGGAGACCCAGTACTTC,CATSSQVPGLAGETQYF,NA,TRBD2,TRBV15,TRBJ2-5
TGTGCCAGCATCCCCGGGACAGGGCTCTCTGGGGCCAACGTCCTGACTTTC,CASIPGTGLSGANVLTF,few,TRBD1,TRBV11-2,TRBJ2-6
TGTGCCTGGAGTGTACTGGAGGGGAATGAAGCTTTCTTT,CAWSVLEGNEAFF,many,NA,TRBV30,TRBJ1-1
TGTGCCAGCAGCCAAGATATAGGGGGAGAGGGCTACACCTTC,CASSQDIGGEGYTF,NA,NA,TRBV4-2,TRBJ1-2